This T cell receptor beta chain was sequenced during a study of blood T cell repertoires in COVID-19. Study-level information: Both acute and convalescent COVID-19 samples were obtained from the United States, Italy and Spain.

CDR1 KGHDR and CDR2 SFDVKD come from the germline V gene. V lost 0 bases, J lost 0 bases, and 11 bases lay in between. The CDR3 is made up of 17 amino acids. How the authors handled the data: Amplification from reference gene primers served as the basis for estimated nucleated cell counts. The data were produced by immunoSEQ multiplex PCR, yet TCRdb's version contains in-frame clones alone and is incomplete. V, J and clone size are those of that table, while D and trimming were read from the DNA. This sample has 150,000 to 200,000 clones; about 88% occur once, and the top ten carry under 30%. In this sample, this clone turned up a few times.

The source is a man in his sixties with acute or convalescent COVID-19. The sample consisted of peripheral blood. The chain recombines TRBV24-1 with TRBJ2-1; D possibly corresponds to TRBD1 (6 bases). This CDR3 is CATSDLSGTSSYNEQFF. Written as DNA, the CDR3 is TGTGCCACCAGTGATTTGTCCGGGACAAGCTCCTACAATGAGCAGTTCTTC.